These 4 T cell receptor beta chains were sequenced from one sample in a study of shared clonotypes between healthy human individuals. Some clones are missing from TCRdb's copy, which holds only in-frame ones; the method was immunoSEQ multiplex PCR. The table has some 1.5 million clones, roughly 96% seen once. Sequencing used naive CD4+ T cells sorted from blood. Regarding subset: CD45RA+ positively selected. The source is a man aged 25-45 years in good health.

The genes are TRBV27 and TRBJ2-3; D gene ambiguous. Germline values: CDR1 MNHEY, CDR2 SMNVEV (reference sequence). The CDR3 runs 15 residues. Trimming shortened V by 2 bases and J by 4 bases, and 13 bases separated the two germline ends. CDR3 amino acids: CASSLRNLLPDTQYF. The DNA of the CDR3 is TGTGCCAGCAGTTTAAGGAATCTCCTTCCAGATACGCAGTATTTT.

The chain links TRBV18 to TRBJ2-7, with no clear D. This CDR3 spans 13 amino acids. Looked up from germline, CDR1 is KGHSH and CDR2 is LQKENI. V lost 1 base to trimming and J lost 7 bases, with 11 bases between them. CDR3 coding DNA: TGTGCCAGCTCACCACGGTCTATGATGGAGCAGTACTTC. Its protein is CASSPRSMMEQYF.

The rearrangement joins TRBV19 to TRBJ1-5, with D perhaps matching TRBD1 (5 bases). Germline loops: CDR1 LNHDA, CDR2 SQIVND (reference sequence). The CDR3 loop spans 18 amino acids. V shed 3 bases and J shed 0 bases, with 18 bases lying between them. The CDR3 sequence is CASSMPGNRRGSNQPQHF. DNA of the CDR3: TGTGCCAGTAGTATGCCCGGGAACAGGAGGGGTAGCAATCAGCCCCAGCATTTT.

The rearrangement uses TRBV19 and TRBJ1-1, with D tentatively TRBD1 (5 bases). The CDR3 runs 15 residues. V lost 4 bases and J lost 3, with 15 bases in between. The V gene's germline CDR1 is LNHDA and CDR2 SQIVND (reference sequence). In nucleotides, the CDR3 is TGTGCCAGTAGTAGACGCGGGACGGAAGACACTGAAGCTTTCTTT. It yields the protein CASSRRGTEDTEAFF. The entire variable domain, with the rest obtained from reference TRBV19 and TRBJ1-1, is as follows: DGGITQSPKYLFRKEGQNVTLSCEQNLNHDAMYWYRQDPGQGLRLIYYSQIVNDFQKGDIAEGYSVSREKKESFPLTVTSAQKNPTAFYLCASSRRGTEDTEAFFGQGTRLTVV.